The entry below gives a single T cell receptor (beta chain) sequence along with its context. The data were taken from a study of blood T cell repertoires in COVID-19. Study summary: Donors in the United States, Italy and Spain gave samples during acute or convalescent COVID-19. In each case, the material was cDNA or gDNA derived from T cells, B-cell-depleted T cells, or PBMCs.

In the original workflow: Estimation of nucleated cell counts relied on the amplification of reference gene primers. The assay was immunoSEQ multiplex PCR, and TCRdb's table has in-frame clones only and misses some. V and J calls and clone size are those listed in that table; D and trimming were worked out from the DNA. Among some 150,000 clones listed, roughly 89% were seen once. CDR3 size: 14 residues. From germline, CDR1 is SEHNR and CDR2 FQNEAQ (reference sequence). The germline V and J ends were trimmed by 5 bases and 4 bases, with 14 bases remaining between them. The clonotype comes from a woman aged 45 to 65 with acute or convalescent COVID-19. This sequence joins TRBV7-9 and TRBJ1-2; possibly TRBD1 for D (5 bases). Sequenced sample: peripheral blood. As DNA, the CDR3 is TGTGCCAGCAGCCGCCCGGGGGTTATCTATGGCTACACCTTC. Translation gives CASSRPGVIYGYTF.